This T cell receptor (beta chain) derives from a study of blood T cell repertoires in COVID-19. The CDR3 has 14 amino acids. Germline CDR1 is LGHDT and CDR2 is YNNKEL (reference sequence). Unmatched junction bases numbered 5, after V lost 2 bases and J lost 6 bases. The assay was immunoSEQ multiplex PCR, and TCRdb's table has in-frame clones only and misses some. This table has some 140,000 clones, 70% to 80% appearing once. The V and J genes are TRBV3-1 (or the pseudogene TRBV3-2) and TRBJ1-2, with 8 bases identical to TRBD1. The material sequenced was peripheral blood. The receptor comes from a woman in her 70s with COVID-19, enrolled during active disease. The CDR3 spells CASSQTGQGNGYTF. The CDR3 region has the DNA TGTGCCAGCAGCCAAACTGGACAGGGCAATGGCTACACCTTC.